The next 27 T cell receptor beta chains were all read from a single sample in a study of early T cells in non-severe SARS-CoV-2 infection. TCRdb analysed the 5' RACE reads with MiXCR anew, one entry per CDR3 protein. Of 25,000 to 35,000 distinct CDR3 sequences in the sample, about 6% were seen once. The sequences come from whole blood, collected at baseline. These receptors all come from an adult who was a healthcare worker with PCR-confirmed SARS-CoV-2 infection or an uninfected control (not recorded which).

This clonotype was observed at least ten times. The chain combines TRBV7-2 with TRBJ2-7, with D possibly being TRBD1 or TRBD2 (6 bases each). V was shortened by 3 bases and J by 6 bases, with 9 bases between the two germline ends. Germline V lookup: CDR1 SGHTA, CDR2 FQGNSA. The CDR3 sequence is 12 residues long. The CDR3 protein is CASSFGGREQYF. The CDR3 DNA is TGTGCCAGCAGCTTTGGGGGGCGCGAGCAGTACTTC.

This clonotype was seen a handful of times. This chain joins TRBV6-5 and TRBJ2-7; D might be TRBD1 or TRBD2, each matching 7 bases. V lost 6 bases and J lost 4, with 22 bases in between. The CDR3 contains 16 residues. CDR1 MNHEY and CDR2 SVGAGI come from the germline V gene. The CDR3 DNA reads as TGTGCCAGCAGCCCCGCCGGTACGCAGGGGGGGTACGAGCAGTACTTC. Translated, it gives CASSPAGTQGGYEQYF.

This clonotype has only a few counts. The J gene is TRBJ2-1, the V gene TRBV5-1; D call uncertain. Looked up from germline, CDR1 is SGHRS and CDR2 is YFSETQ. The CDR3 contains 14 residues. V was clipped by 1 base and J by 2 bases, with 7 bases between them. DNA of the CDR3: TGCGCCAGCAGCTTGCCGTTCCCCTACAATGAGCAGTTCTTC. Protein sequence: CASSLPFPYNEQFF.

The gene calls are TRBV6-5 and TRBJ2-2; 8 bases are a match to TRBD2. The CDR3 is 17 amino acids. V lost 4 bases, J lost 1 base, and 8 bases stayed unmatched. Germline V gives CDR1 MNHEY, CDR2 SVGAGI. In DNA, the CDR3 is TGTGCCAGCAGTTCAACTAGCGGCGGACTGAACACCGGGGAGCTGTTTTTT. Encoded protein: CASSSTSGGLNTGELFF.

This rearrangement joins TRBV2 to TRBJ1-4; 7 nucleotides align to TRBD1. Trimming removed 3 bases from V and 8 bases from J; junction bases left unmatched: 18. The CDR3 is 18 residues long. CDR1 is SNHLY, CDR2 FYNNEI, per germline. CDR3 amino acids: CASSEVGRRGRTGEKLFF. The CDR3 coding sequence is TGTGCCAGCAGTGAGGTTGGACGGAGGGGGCGAACTGGCGAAAAACTGTTTTTT.

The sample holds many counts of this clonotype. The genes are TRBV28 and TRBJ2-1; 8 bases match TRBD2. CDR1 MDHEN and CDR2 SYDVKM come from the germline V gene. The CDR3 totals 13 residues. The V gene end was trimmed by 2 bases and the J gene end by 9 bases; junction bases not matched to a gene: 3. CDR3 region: CASSLGTSGEQFF. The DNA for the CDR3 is TGTGCCAGCAGTTTAGGTACTAGCGGTGAGCAGTTCTTC.

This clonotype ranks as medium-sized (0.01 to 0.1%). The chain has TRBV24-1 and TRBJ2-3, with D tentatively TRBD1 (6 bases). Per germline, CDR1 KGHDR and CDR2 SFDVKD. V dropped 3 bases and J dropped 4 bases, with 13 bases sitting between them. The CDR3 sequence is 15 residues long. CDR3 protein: CATSDMGRGADTQYF. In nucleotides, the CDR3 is TGTGCCACCAGTGATATGGGCAGGGGAGCAGATACGCAGTATTTT.

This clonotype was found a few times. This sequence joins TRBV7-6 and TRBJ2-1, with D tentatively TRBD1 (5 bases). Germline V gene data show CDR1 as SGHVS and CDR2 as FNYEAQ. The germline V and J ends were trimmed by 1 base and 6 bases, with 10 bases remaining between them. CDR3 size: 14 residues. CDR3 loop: CASSLGNRINEQFF. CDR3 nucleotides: TGTGCCAGCAGCTTAGGGAACAGGATCAATGAGCAGTTCTTC.

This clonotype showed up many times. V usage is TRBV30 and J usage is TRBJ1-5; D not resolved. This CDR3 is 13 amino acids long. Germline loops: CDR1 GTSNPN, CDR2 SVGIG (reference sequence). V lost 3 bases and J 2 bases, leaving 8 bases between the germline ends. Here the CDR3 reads CAWSLPGNQPQHF. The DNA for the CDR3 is TGTGCCTGGAGCCTGCCGGGCAATCAGCCCCAGCATTTT.

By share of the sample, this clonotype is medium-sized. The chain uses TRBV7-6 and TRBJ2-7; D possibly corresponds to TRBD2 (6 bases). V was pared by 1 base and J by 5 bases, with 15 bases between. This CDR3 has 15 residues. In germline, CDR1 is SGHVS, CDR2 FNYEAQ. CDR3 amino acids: CASSLGYGSGNEQYF. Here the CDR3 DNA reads TGTGCCAGCAGCTTAGGCTACGGGAGTGGTAACGAGCAGTACTTC.

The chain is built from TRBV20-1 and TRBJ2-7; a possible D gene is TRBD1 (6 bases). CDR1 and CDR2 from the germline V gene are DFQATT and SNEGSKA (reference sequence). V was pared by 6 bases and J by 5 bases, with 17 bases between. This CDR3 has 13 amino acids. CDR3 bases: TGCAGTGCCGCCGGACAGCTGGTCCACGAGCAGTACTTC. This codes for CSAAGQLVHEQYF.

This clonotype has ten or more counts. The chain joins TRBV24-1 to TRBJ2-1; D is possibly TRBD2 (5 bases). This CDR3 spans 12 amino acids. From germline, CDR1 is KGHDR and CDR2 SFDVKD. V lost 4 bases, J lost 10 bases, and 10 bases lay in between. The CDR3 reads CATSDSGWEQFF. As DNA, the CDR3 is TGTGCCACCAGTGACAGCGGCTGGGAGCAGTTCTTC.

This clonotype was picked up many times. The CDR3 loop is CASSFTSSGKETQYF. The CDR3 DNA is TGTGCCAGCAGTTTCACATCATCAGGCAAAGAGACCCAGTACTTC. The chain has TRBV12-3 or TRBV12-4 and TRBJ2-5; no clear D. Between the trimmed V and J ends, which lost 3 bases and 3 bases, there was a span of 14 bases. There are 15 residues in the CDR3.

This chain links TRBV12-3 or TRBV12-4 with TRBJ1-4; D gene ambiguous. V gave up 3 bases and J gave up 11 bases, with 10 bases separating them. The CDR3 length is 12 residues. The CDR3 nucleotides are TGTGCCAGCAGTTTGGGAGGGATCAAACTGTTTTTT. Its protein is CASSLGGIKLFF.

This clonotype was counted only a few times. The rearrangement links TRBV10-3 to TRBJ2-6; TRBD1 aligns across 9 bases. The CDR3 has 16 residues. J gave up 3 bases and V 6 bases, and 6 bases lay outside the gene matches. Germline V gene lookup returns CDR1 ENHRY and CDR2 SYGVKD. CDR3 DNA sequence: TGTGCCATCAGCCCCGGGACAGGGTTTGGGGCCAACGTCCTGACTTTC. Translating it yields CAISPGTGFGANVLTF.

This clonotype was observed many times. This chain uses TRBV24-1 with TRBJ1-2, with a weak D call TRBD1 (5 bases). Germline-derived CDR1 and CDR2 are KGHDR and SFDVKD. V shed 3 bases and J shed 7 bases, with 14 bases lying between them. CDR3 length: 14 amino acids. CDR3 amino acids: CATSDSGRDFGYTF. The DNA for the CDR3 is TGTGCCACCAGTGATAGCGGCAGGGATTTTGGCTACACCTTC.

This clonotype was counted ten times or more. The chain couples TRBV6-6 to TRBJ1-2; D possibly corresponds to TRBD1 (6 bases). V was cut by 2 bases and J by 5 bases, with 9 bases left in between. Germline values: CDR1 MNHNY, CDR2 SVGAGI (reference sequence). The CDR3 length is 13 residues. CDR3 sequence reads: CASSYDRLYGYTF. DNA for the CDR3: TGTGCCAGCAGTTACGACAGGCTGTATGGCTACACCTTC.

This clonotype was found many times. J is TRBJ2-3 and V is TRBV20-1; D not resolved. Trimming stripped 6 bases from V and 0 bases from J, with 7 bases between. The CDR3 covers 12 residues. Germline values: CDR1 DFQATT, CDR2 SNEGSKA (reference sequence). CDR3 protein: CSATPSTDTQYF. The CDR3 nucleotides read TGCAGTGCCACCCCTAGCACAGATACGCAGTATTTT.

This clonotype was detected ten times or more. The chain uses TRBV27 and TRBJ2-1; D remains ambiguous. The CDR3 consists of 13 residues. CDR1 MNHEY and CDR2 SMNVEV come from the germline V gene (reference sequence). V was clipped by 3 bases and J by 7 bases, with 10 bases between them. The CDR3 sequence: CASSFRAPNEQFF. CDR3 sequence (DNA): TGTGCCAGCAGTTTCCGAGCCCCAAATGAGCAGTTCTTC.

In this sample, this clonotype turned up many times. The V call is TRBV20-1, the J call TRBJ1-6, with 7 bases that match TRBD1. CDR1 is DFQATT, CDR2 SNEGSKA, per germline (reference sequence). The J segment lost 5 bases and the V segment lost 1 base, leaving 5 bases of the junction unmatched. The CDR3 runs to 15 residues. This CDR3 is CSARGSGTDNSPLHF. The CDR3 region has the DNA TGCAGTGCTAGAGGTTCTGGGACAGATAATTCACCCCTCCACTTT.

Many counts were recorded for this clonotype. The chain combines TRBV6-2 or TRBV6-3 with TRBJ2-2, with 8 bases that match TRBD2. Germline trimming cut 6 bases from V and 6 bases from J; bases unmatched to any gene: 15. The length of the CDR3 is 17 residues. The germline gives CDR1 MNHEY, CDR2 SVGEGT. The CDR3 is CASRNLREGILPGELFF. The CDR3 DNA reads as TGTGCCAGCAGAAATTTACGGGAGGGGATTTTGCCCGGGGAGCTGTTTTTT.

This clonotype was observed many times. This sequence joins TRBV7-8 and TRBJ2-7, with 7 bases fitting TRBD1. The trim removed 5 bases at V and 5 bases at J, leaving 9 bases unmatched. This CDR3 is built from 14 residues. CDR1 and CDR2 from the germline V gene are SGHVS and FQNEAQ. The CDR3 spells CASSTRQGLNEQYF. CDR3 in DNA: TGTGCCAGCAGCACCAGACAGGGCCTCAACGAGCAGTACTTC.

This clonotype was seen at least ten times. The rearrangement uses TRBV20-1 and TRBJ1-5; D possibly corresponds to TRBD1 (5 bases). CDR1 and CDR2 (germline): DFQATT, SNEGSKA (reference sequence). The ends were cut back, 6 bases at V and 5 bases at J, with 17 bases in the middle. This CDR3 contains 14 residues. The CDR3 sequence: CSAALIGDHQPQHF. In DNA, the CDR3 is TGCAGTGCCGCCCTCATTGGGGACCATCAGCCCCAGCATTTT.

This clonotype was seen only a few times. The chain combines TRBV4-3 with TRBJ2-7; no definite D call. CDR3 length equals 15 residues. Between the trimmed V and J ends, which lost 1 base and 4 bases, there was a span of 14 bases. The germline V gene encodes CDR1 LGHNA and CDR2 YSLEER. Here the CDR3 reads CASSQGVSSEYEQYF. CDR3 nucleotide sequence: TGCGCCAGCAGCCAAGGTGTAAGTTCAGAGTACGAGCAGTACTTC.

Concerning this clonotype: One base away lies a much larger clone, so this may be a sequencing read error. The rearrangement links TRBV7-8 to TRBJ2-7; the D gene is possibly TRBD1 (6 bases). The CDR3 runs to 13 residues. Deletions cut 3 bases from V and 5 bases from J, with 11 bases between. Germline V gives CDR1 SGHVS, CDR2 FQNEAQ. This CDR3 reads CASSFRQANEQYF. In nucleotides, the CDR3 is TGTGCCAGCAGCTTTAGACAGGCCAACGAGCAGTACTTC.

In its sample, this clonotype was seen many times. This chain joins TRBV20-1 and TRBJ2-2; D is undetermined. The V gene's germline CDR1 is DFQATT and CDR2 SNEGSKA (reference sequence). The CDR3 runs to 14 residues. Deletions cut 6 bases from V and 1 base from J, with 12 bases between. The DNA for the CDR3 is TGCAGTGCAGCCCCTACAAGGAACACCGGGGAGCTGTTTTTT. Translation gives CSAAPTRNTGELFF.

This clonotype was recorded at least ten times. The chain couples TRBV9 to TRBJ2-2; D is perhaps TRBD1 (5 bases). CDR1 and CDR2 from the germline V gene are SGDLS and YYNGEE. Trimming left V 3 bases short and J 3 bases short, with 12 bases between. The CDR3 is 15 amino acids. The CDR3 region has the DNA TGTGCCAGCAGCGCCCGACAGTACGACACCGGGGAGCTGTTTTTT. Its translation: CASSARQYDTGELFF.